This entry lists 13 T cell receptor beta chains sequenced from one sample in a study of CD8 T cells in Susac syndrome. When the RNA was reverse transcribed, random hexamers were used with an input of about 0.5 to 1 ug. A single record per CDR3 protein comes from TCRdb applying MiXCR to the immunoSEQ multiplex PCR reads. In the table there are over 95,000 distinct CDR3 sequences, about 93% of which are singletons. Sequencing was done on a sample of CD4+ T cells from PBMCs. These receptors came from a human donor in good health.

The chain uses TRBV13 and TRBJ2-2, with a weak D call TRBD2 (6 bases). Trimming pared 1 base from V and 3 bases from J, leaving 6 bases between. From germline, CDR1 is PRHDT and CDR2 FYEKMQ (reference sequence). The CDR3 is 14 amino acids. CDR3 loop: CASSLAGDTGELFF. CDR3 DNA: TGTGCCAGCAGCTTAGCGGGAGACACCGGGGAGCTGTTTTTT.

The chain recombines TRBV19 with TRBJ1-5, with D possibly TRBD1 on 6 matching bases. Trimming stripped 11 bases from V and 4 bases from J, with 12 bases between. Germline V gene data show CDR1 as LNHDA and CDR2 as SQIVND (reference sequence). The CDR3 contains 12 residues. The CDR3 loop is CASGVGNQPQHF. CDR3 nucleotides: TGTGCCTCAGGGGTCGGGAATCAGCCCCAGCATTTT.

This sequence joins TRBV4-2 and TRBJ2-3; D might be TRBD1 (5 bases). This CDR3 has 13 residues. The V gene lost 6 bases and the J gene lost 4 bases, with 11 bases spanning the gap. Germline CDR1 and CDR2: LGHNA and YNFKEQ. CDR3 coding DNA: TGTGCCAGCAGGGACAAGGCTTCAGATACGCAGTATTTT. Its protein is CASRDKASDTQYF.

The V gene is TRBV18, the J gene TRBJ2-5, with unresolved D. V lost 3 bases and J lost 4, with 6 bases in between. Germline loops: CDR1 KGHSH, CDR2 LQKENI. The CDR3 runs to 12 residues. The CDR3 region is CASSPEPETQYF. CDR3 sequence (DNA): TGTGCCAGCTCACCGGAACCAGAGACCCAGTACTTC.

This rearrangement joins TRBV7-2 to TRBJ2-5; D might be TRBD1 (6 bases). V shed 4 bases and J shed 1 base, with 10 bases lying between them. The CDR3 loop spans 14 amino acids. Germline CDR1 and CDR2: SGHTA and FQGNSA. As DNA, the CDR3 is TGTGCCAGCAGCTCCCGACAGGCCCAAGAGACCCAGTACTTC. Its translation: CASSSRQAQETQYF.

The chain links TRBV7-8 to TRBJ2-5; a weak D match, TRBD2 (5 bases). Per germline, CDR1 SGHVS and CDR2 FQNEAQ. The CDR3 consists of 15 residues. The germline V and J ends were trimmed by 2 bases and 2 bases, with 12 bases remaining between them. The CDR3 bases are TGTGCCAGCAGCTTACGTCCTAGCTCACAAGAGACCCAGTACTTC. This translates into CASSLRPSSQETQYF.

This rearrangement joins TRBV6-1 to TRBJ2-7; 7 bases are shared with TRBD2. Germline CDR1 and CDR2: MNHNS and SASEGT. Losses at the gene ends were 4 bases for V and 3 bases for J; bases not matched to a gene: 0. The CDR3 totals 12 residues. CDR3 nucleotide sequence: TGTGCCAGCAGTGGGGAGGGCTACGAGCAGTACTTC. This translates into CASSGEGYEQYF.

V gene TRBV9 combines with J gene TRBJ1-1; no firm D call. The germline V and J ends were trimmed by 0 bases and 6 bases, with 9 bases remaining between them. CDR3 length: 13 amino acids. Germline V gene data show CDR1 as SGDLS and CDR2 as YYNGEE. CDR3 residues: CASSVGGGPEAFF. CDR3 nucleotide sequence: TGTGCCAGCAGCGTAGGCGGAGGGCCTGAAGCTTTCTTT.

The rearrangement links TRBV10-3 to TRBJ1-2; D is unresolved. Germline CDR1 reads ENHRY; CDR2 reads SYGVKD. This CDR3 region has 12 residues. Trimming removed 3 bases from V and 8 bases from J, with 10 bases in between. The DNA for the CDR3 is TGTGCCATCAGTGATGTGGGTGGCGGCTACACCTTC. It is translated as CAISDVGGGYTF.

The chain employs TRBV30 and TRBJ1-1; D uncertain. Deletions cut 4 bases from V and 6 bases from J, with 9 bases between. The length of the CDR3 is 11 residues. In germline, CDR1 is GTSNPN, CDR2 SVGIG (reference sequence). CDR3 in amino acids: CAWTASPEAFF. The CDR3, as DNA: TGTGCCTGGACAGCTTCTCCTGAAGCTTTCTTT.

This clonotype came up once. This rearrangement joins TRBV11-2 to TRBJ2-7; TRBD1 matches 8 bases. CDR1 SGHAT and CDR2 FQNNGV come from the germline V gene. Losses at the gene ends were 5 bases for V and 3 bases for J; bases not matched to a gene: 6. The CDR3 spans 14 residues. The CDR3 spells CASSLGQGVYEQYF. The CDR3 DNA is TGTGCCAGCAGCCTCGGACAGGGAGTCTACGAGCAGTACTTC.

The V gene is TRBV27, the J gene TRBJ1-5; D not certain. CDR1 is MNHEY, CDR2 SMNVEV, per germline (reference sequence). The CDR3 consists of 16 residues. The V end lost 2 bases, the J end lost 2 bases, and 13 bases lay between the germline ends. In DNA, the CDR3 is TGTGCCAGCAGTTTAGTGGGCGGAGTTGGCAATCAGCCCCAGCATTTT. Translated, it gives CASSLVGGVGNQPQHF.

The chain recombines TRBV25-1 with TRBJ2-5; D not certain. Germline V gene sequence: CDR1 MGHDK, CDR2 SYGVNS. The CDR3 totals 14 residues. V was shortened by 2 bases and J by 0 bases, with 7 bases between the two germline ends. The DNA of the CDR3 is TGTGCCAGCAGTGAAGAGACTCACCAAGAGACCCAGTACTTC. This translates into CASSEETHQETQYF.